The 20 T cell receptor beta chains below were found in one sample sequenced in a study of human T cells and chemical hapten exposure. MiXCR, applied by TCRdb to the RACE reads, yields one record per CDR3 protein. The data contain roughly 86,000 distinct CDR3 sequences, over 9.5% of them seen just once; the ten biggest clones take up 2% to 2.5%. Time point of the sample: patch test 1, 2 weeks after DPC sensitization. This sample's treatment: therapeutic diphenylcyclopropenone sensitization with weekly scalp DPC. The input for sequencing was whole blood, taken in connection with sensitization to the hapten diphenylcyclopropenone (DPC). The receptors derive from a man aged 40-50 years with alopecia areata. Some clones in this sample may be carry-over from other donors' samples.

The V and J genes are TRBV6-5 and TRBJ2-1, with D maybe TRBD2 (6 bases). CDR1 MNHEY and CDR2 SVGAGI come from the germline V gene. With 0 bases removed from V and 4 bases from J, the gap between germline ends came to 10 bases. The CDR3 runs to 15 residues. The CDR3 sequence: CASSYSDGGYNEQFF. The CDR3 DNA is TGTGCCAGCAGTTACTCTGACGGAGGGTACAATGAGCAGTTCTTC.

This sequence joins TRBV7-9 and TRBJ1-5; maybe TRBD1 (5 bases). CDR1 is SEHNR, CDR2 FQNEAQ, per germline (reference sequence). The CDR3 spans 19 residues. V was clipped by 1 base and J by 0 bases, with 19 bases between them. This chain's CDR3 is CASSLGDRDENYSNQPQHF. The CDR3 bases are TGTGCCAGCAGCTTAGGGGACCGGGATGAGAATTATAGCAATCAGCCCCAGCATTTT.

This clonotype has more than one count but fewer than ten. This sequence joins TRBV7-9 and TRBJ2-5; D is uncertain. Germline V gene data show CDR1 as SEHNR and CDR2 as FQNEAQ (reference sequence). The CDR3 extends over 13 amino acids. The ends were cut back, 3 bases at V and 5 bases at J, with 10 bases in the middle. Written as DNA, the CDR3 is TGTGCCAGCAGCTTTTCCGGGTTGGAGACCCAGTACTTC. Translation: CASSFSGLETQYF.

The chain joins TRBV20-1 to TRBJ2-3; 12 bases line up with TRBD2. The CDR3 runs to 16 residues. Germline loops: CDR1 DFQATT, CDR2 SNEGSKA (reference sequence). V shed 3 bases, J shed 6 bases, and the junction held 10 bases outside the gene matches. The CDR3 protein is CSARVLAGGPLDTQYF. CDR3 sequence (DNA): TGCAGTGCTAGGGTCCTAGCGGGAGGGCCTCTGGATACGCAGTATTTT.

This clonotype was counted at least ten times. The chain has TRBV21-1 and TRBJ1-1; the table's D call TRBD1 went unverified against the DNA. TRBV21-1 is described as a pseudogene. The CDR3 extends over 16 amino acids. CDR3 protein: CASSKEKDRGDTEAFF. In DNA form, the CDR3 reads TGTGCCAGCAGCAAAGAAAAAGACAGGGGGGACACTGAAGCTTTCTTT.

The genes are TRBV6-2 or TRBV6-3 and TRBJ1-1; D uncertain. This CDR3 has 16 amino acids. V was clipped by 2 bases and J by 2 bases, with 15 bases between them. The germline V gene has CDR1 MNHEY and CDR2 SVGEGT. DNA for the CDR3: TGTGCCAGCAGTTACATTGGACGCGGCAGCAACACTGAAGCTTTCTTT. It translates to CASSYIGRGSNTEAFF.

This clonotype turned up a few times. J is TRBJ2-3 and V is TRBV29-1; D call uncertain. V was clipped by 3 bases and J by 4 bases, with 5 bases between them. This CDR3 contains 11 residues. Germline V gene sequence: CDR1 SQVTM, CDR2 ANQGSEA. CDR3 sequence: CSVDRADTQYF. DNA for the CDR3: TGCAGCGTTGATCGGGCAGATACGCAGTATTTT.

This clonotype was counted only a few times. The chain recombines TRBV6-2 or TRBV6-3 with TRBJ2-7, with D perhaps TRBD1 (5 bases). V lost 0 bases and J 4 bases, leaving 10 bases between the germline ends. There are 14 residues in the CDR3. CDR1 and CDR2 from the germline V gene are MNHEY and SVGEGT. The CDR3 coding sequence is TGTGCCAGCAGTTACTCTACAGGCGGTTACGAGCAGTACGTC. This sequence encodes CASSYSTGGYEQYV.

This clonotype was counted ten times or more. The chain is built from TRBV6-1 and TRBJ1-5; D is possibly TRBD1 (6 bases). The CDR3 is 14 residues long. V was cut by 0 bases and J by 7 bases, with 10 bases left in between. CDR1 and CDR2 (germline): MNHNS, SASEGT. The CDR3 DNA reads TGTGCCAGCAGTGAAGCTCAGGGGCTACAGCCCCAGCATTTT. This sequence encodes CASSEAQGLQPQHF.

This clonotype was detected only a few times. The V call is TRBV5-1, the J call TRBJ1-6; D remains unclear. The CDR3 has 14 amino acids. CDR1 SGHRS and CDR2 YFSETQ come from the germline V gene. The ends were cut back, 2 bases at V and 7 bases at J, with 10 bases in the middle. As DNA, the CDR3 is TGCGCCAGCAGCTTCACTGACCGCAATTCACCCCTCCACTTT. Amino acid sequence: CASSFTDRNSPLHF.

Many counts were recorded for this clonotype. The rearrangement uses TRBV7-2 and TRBJ2-3, with D tentatively TRBD1 (6 bases). V lost 5 bases, J lost 2 bases, and 14 bases lay in between. Germline-derived CDR1 and CDR2 are SGHTA and FQGNSA. The CDR3 is 15 residues long. The CDR3 coding sequence is TGTGCCAGCAGCCTCCCCGGACAGCCCACAGATACGCAGTATTTT. This gives the protein CASSLPGQPTDTQYF.

The gene calls are TRBV4-2 and TRBJ2-3; a weak D match, TRBD2 (6 bases). CDR1 is LGHNA, CDR2 YNFKEQ, per germline. This CDR3 comprises 15 residues. The V gene lost 3 bases and the J gene lost 2 bases, with 12 bases spanning the gap. CDR3: CASSQEERATDTQYF. The CDR3 region has the DNA TGTGCCAGCAGCCAGGAGGAGCGGGCCACAGATACGCAGTATTTT.

There are many counts of this clonotype. V is TRBV20-1 and J is TRBJ2-5; D is tentatively TRBD1 or TRBD2 (5 bases each). V was pared by 6 bases and J by 5 bases, with 19 bases between. CDR1 is DFQATT, CDR2 SNEGSKA, per germline (reference sequence). CDR3 size: 14 residues. The chain's CDR3 is CSAKGRINLETQYF. The CDR3 bases are TGCAGTGCCAAGGGACGGATTAACTTGGAGACCCAGTACTTC.

The sample holds a few counts of this clonotype. V usage is TRBV4-3 and J usage is TRBJ2-2; 10 bases match TRBD1. Germline CDR1 reads LGHNA; CDR2 reads YSLEER. The V gene end was trimmed by 1 base and the J gene end by 6 bases; junction bases not matched to a gene: 5. The length of the CDR3 is 16 residues. In nucleotides, the CDR3 is TGCGCCAGCAGCCAAGTAGTAGGACAGGGGGCCGGGGAGCTGTTTTTT. This codes for CASSQVVGQGAGELFF.

V usage is TRBV4-2 and J usage is TRBJ1-2, with 9 bases identical to TRBD1. Germline CDR1 and CDR2: LGHNA and YNFKEQ. The V gene end was trimmed by 2 bases and the J gene end by 5 bases; junction bases not matched to a gene: 3. The CDR3 contains 14 residues. The CDR3 spells CASSQTGGDYGYTF. In DNA, the CDR3 is TGTGCCAGCAGCCAAACAGGGGGCGATTATGGCTACACCTTC.

The CDR3 DNA follows: TGTGCCAGCAGGGACAGGGTCTACGAGCAGTACTTC. Encoded protein: CASRDRVYEQYF. The chain combines TRBV28 with TRBJ2-7; 8 positions agree with TRBD1. This CDR3 is built from 12 residues. Germline loops: CDR1 MDHEN, CDR2 SYDVKM. The J segment lost 3 bases and the V segment lost 6 bases, leaving 1 base of the junction unmatched.

This clonotype was counted only a few times. The rearrangement links TRBV10-3 to TRBJ2-3, with 7 bases that match TRBD2. Per germline, CDR1 ENHRY and CDR2 SYGVKD. V lost 0 bases and J lost 9; bases outside the gene matches: 6. The CDR3 is 14 amino acids. In DNA, the CDR3 is TGTGCCATCAGTGAGTCCGCTAGCGGAGCAACGCAGTATTTT. Its translation: CAISESASGATQYF.

The chain links TRBV4-3 to TRBJ2-2, with 9 bases that match TRBD1. This CDR3 region has 15 residues. CDR1 and CDR2 from the germline V gene are LGHNA and YSLEER. J gave up 5 bases and V 1 base, and 2 bases lay outside the gene matches. The CDR3 DNA is TGCGCCAGCAGCCAAGGGACAGGGGCAACCGGGGAGCTGTTTTTT. This codes for CASSQGTGATGELFF.

This clonotype appeared a few times. The J gene is TRBJ2-6, the V gene TRBV20-1, with D perhaps matching TRBD1 (6 bases). This CDR3 region has 15 residues. V gave up 3 bases and J gave up 0 bases, with 9 bases separating them. The germline CDR1 and CDR2 sequences are DFQATT and SNEGSKA (reference sequence). The CDR3 is CSASKGGSGANVLTF. The CDR3 DNA reads as TGCAGTGCTAGTAAAGGGGGCTCTGGGGCCAACGTCCTGACTTTC.

This clonotype has only a few counts. The chain employs TRBV7-2 and TRBJ2-5; 8 nucleotides align to TRBD2. The germline V gene encodes CDR1 SGHTA and CDR2 FQGNSA. Trimming at V came to 5 bases and at J to 5 bases, leaving 7 bases not matched to a gene. CDR3 length: 14 residues. In DNA form, the CDR3 reads TGTGCCAGCAGCACTAGCGGCGGAGGGGAGACCCAGTACTTC. Encoded protein: CASSTSGGGETQYF.